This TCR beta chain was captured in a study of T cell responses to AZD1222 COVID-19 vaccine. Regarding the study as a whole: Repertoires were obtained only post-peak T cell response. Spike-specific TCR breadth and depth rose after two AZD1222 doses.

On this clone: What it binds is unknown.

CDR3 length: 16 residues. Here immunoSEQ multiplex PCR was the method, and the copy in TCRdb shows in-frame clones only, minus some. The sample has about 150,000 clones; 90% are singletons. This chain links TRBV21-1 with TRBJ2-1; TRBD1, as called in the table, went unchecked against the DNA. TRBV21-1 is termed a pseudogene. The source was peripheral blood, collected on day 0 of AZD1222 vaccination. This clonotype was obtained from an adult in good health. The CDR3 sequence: CASSTRVRSSYNEQFF. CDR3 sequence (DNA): TGTGCCAGCAGCACCAGGGTTCGTAGCTCCTACAATGAGCAGTTCTTC.